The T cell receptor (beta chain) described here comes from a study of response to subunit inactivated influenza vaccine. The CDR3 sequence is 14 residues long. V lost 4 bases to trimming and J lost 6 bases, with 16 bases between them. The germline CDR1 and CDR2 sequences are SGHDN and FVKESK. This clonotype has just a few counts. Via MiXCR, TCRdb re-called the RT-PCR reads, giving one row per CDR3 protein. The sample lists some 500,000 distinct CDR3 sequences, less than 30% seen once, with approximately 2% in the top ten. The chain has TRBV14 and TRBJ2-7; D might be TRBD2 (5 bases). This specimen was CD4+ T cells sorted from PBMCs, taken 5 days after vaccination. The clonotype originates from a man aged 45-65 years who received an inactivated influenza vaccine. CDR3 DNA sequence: TGTGCCAGCAGCCGAATCATGGACTCCGCCGAGCAGTACTTC. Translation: CASSRIMDSAEQYF.